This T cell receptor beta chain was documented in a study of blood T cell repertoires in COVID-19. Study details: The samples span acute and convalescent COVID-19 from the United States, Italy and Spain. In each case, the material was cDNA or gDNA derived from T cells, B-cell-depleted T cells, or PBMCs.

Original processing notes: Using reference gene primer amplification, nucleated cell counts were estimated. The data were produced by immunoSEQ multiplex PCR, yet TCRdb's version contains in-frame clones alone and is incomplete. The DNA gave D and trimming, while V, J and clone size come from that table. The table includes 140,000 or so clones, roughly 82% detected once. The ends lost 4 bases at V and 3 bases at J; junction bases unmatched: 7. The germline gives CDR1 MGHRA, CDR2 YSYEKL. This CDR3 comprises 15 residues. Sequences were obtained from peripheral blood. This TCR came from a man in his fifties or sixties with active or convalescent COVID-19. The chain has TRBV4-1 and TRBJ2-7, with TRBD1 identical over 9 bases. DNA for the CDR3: TGCGCCAGCAGCCCAGGAGGACAGGGGATCTACGAGCAGTACTTC. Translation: CASSPGGQGIYEQYF.